The present T cell receptor (beta chain) was sequenced within a study of cytomegalovirus exposure and HLA in healthy donors. For the study at large: Among the approximately 400 genotyped donors, 70% to 90% were placed in the Caucasian-associated ancestry cluster. Study-level results: The study labeled under 200 TCR beta chains cytomegalovirus-associated. Later, TCR association rates were found to vary by HLA locus, highest for DRB1 and lowest for HLA-C.

The J segment lost 2 bases and the V segment lost 5 bases, leaving 4 bases of the junction unmatched. The CDR3 totals 15 residues. Germline assignment: CDR1 LNHNV and CDR2 YYDKDF (reference sequence). The PCR was carried out with 60 Vbeta primers and 13 Jbeta primers. In the authors' workflow: An analysis that came later counted 80 million or so unique TCR beta chains, approximately 9.9 million shared. Repertoires were generated with immunoSEQ multiplex PCR, while TCRdb's copy carries only in-frame clones and drops some. V, J and clone size were drawn from that table, and D and trimming were deduced from the DNA. The sample consists of roughly 140,000 clones, roughly 85% of them appearing once. As regards this clone: Its antigen remains unidentified.

The source of this sequence is a woman in her twenties or thirties in good health and CMV-seronegative. The genes are TRBV15 and TRBJ1-3; TRBD1 matches 9 bases. Material: PBMCs. CDR3 in DNA: TGTGCCACCAGCCTCGACAGGGGGGCTGGAAACACCATATATTTT. Protein product: CATSLDRGAGNTIYF.